This is a list of T cell receptor beta chains from one sample in a study of blood T cell repertoires in COVID-19. The data were produced by immunoSEQ multiplex PCR, yet TCRdb's version contains in-frame clones alone and is incomplete. Of under 300,000 clones in the sample, roughly 90% are singletons; the top ten hold 1.9%. The sample consisted of PBMCs or T cells enriched from blood (not recorded which). The receptors shown here come from a woman in her sixties who had recovered from COVID-19. Each CDR3 is given with its conserved first and last residue. A D gene is named only where the DNA matches it firmly. Clone size, where shown, is once, few, many, or a class for clones that have expanded.

abundance,d_gene,j_gene,v_gene,CDR3aa,CDR3nt
NA,NA,TRBJ2-1,TRBV6-5,CASKASENYNEQFF,TGTGCCAGCAAGGCTAGCGAGAACTACAATGAGCAGTTCTTC
NA,NA,TRBJ1-1,TRBV12-3/TRBV12-4,CASSLGGNTEAFF,TGTGCCAGCAGTCTGGGGGGGAACACTGAAGCTTTCTTT
NA,NA,TRBJ1-6,TRBV12-5,CASGLQDNSPLHF,TGTGCTAGTGGTTTACAGGATAATTCACCCCTCCACTTT
NA,NA,TRBJ1-2,TRBV10-2,CASSDVQGIYTF,TGCGCCAGCAGTGATGTACAGGGAATCTACACCTTC
many,NA,TRBJ1-1,TRBV28,CASSFQASFGIMNTEAFF,TGTGCCAGCAGTTTCCAGGCATCATTCGGCATCATGAACACTGAAGCTTTCTTT
NA,TRBD1,TRBJ1-1,TRBV3-1/TRBV3-2,CASTTGGGNTEAFF,TGTGCCAGCACTACAGGGGGAGGGAACACTGAAGCTTTCTTT
NA,TRBD2,TRBJ2-1,TRBV10-3,CATWTSGRRSYNEQFF,TGTGCCACCTGGACTAGCGGGAGGAGGTCCTACAATGAGCAGTTCTTC
NA,NA,TRBJ2-3,TRBV13,CASSLGRGAGVGTDTQYF,TGTGCCAGCAGCTTAGGCCGTGGGGCAGGGGTAGGCACAGATACGCAGTATTTT
NA,NA,TRBJ2-1,TRBV15,CATSLSRVSSYNEQFF,TGTGCCACCAGTCTGAGCAGGGTGAGCTCCTACAATGAGCAGTTCTTC
NA,NA,TRBJ1-6,TRBV19,CASSTEEGTAAYNSPLHF,TGTGCCAGTAGTACAGAAGAAGGTACGGCGGCCTATAATTCACCCCTCCACTTT
NA,NA,TRBJ1-4,TRBV2,CASSEWGGNEKLFF,TGTGCCAGCAGTGAATGGGGCGGAAATGAAAAACTGTTTTTT
NA,TRBD2,TRBJ2-3,TRBV2,CASRNGLAGGITDTQYF,TGTGCCAGCAGAAACGGACTAGCGGGAGGGATAACAGATACGCAGTATTTT
NA,NA,TRBJ1-6,TRBV28,CASTLFPGGGSPLHF,TGTGCCAGCACTCTATTCCCTGGGGGCGGTTCACCCCTCCACTTT
NA,NA,TRBJ1-2,TRBV30,CAWKRRGGYTF,TGTGCCTGGAAACGGCGCGGTGGCTACACCTTC
NA,NA,TRBJ1-3,TRBV10-2,CASSETEGNTIYF,TGCGCCAGCAGTGAGACAGAGGGAAACACCATATATTTT
NA,TRBD2,TRBJ2-7,TRBV28,CASSLGRGDSYEQYF,TGTGCCAGCAGTTTAGGGAGGGGCGACTCCTACGAGCAGTACTTC
NA,TRBD2,TRBJ2-3,TRBV28,CASSFRLAGEDTQYF,TGTGCCAGCAGTTTCCGACTAGCGGGAGAGGATACGCAGTATTTT
NA,NA,TRBJ1-2,TRBV14,CASSQVREVDYGYTF,TGTGCCAGCAGCCAAGTCAGGGAGGTAGACTATGGCTACACCTTC
NA,TRBD1,TRBJ2-2,TRBV7-9,CASSPTRTGEAGELFF,TGTGCCAGCAGCCCCACGAGGACAGGGGAAGCCGGGGAGCTGTTTTTT
once,TRBD1,TRBJ1-4,TRBV2,CASRAGTALNEKLFF,TGTGCCAGCAGGGCCGGGACAGCCCTAAATGAAAAACTGTTTTTT
NA,NA,TRBJ1-4,TRBV25-1,CASGPGQGNEKLFF,TGTGCCAGCGGCCCGGGACAAGGGAATGAAAAACTGTTTTTT
once,NA,TRBJ1-5,TRBV5-8,CASSLRGAQPQHF,TGTGCCAGCAGCTTGCGGGGAGCCCAGCCCCAGCATTTT
once,NA,TRBJ1-6,TRBV5-1,CASSLEHSYNSPLHF,TGCGCCAGCAGCTTGGAGCACTCCTATAATTCACCCCTCCACTTT
many,NA,TRBJ2-1,TRBV27,CASSLRGDSPYNEQFF,TGTGCCAGCAGTCTAAGGGGGGACAGTCCCTACAATGAGCAGTTCTTC
few,NA,TRBJ1-1,TRBV5-1,CASSSPPSWEGGTEAFF,TGCGCCAGCAGCTCACCCCCTTCGTGGGAGGGAGGGACTGAAGCTTTCTTT
NA,NA,TRBJ1-2,TRBV19,CASSMKGPRGYTF,TGTGCCAGTAGTATGAAGGGGCCTAGGGGCTACACCTTC
NA,TRBD2,TRBJ2-7,TRBV6-6,CASSLLAGSGYEQYF,TGTGCCAGCAGCCTGCTAGCGGGAAGCGGCTACGAGCAGTACTTC
NA,TRBD1,TRBJ1-1,TRBV3-1/TRBV3-2,CASSPLGGQLNTEAFF,TGTGCCAGCAGCCCCTTGGGGGGACAGTTGAACACTGAAGCTTTCTTT
NA,TRBD2,TRBJ2-1,TRBV29-1,CSVAGGSEQFF,TGCAGCGTCGCGGGGGGGAGTGAGCAGTTCTTC
once,NA,TRBJ1-2,TRBV4-1,CASSHFRHPGYTF,TGCGCCAGCAGCCATTTCCGACACCCCGGCTACACCTTC
NA,NA,TRBJ1-6,TRBV11-2,CASSSLGPGSSSPLHF,TGTGCCAGCAGCTCCCTAGGTCCGGGGAGTAGCTCACCCCTCCACTTT
few,NA,TRBJ1-2,TRBV28,CASSLKGSYGYTF,TGTGCCAGCAGTTTGAAAGGGAGCTATGGCTACACCTTC
NA,NA,TRBJ1-2,TRBV4-1,CASSQGRLEIGGYTF,TGCGCCAGCAGCCAAGGACGTTTGGAGATTGGAGGCTACACCTTC
NA,TRBD1,TRBJ1-1,TRBV5-4,CASSSTDRGGTEAFF,TGTGCCAGCAGTTCCACCGACAGGGGAGGAACTGAAGCTTTCTTT
NA,TRBD2,TRBJ2-3,TRBV6-5,CASSYRGLAGDTQYF,TGTGCCAGCAGTTACCGGGGACTAGCGGGGGATACGCAGTATTTT
NA,TRBD2,TRBJ2-7,TRBV28,CASSLLAGGPGTQYF,TGTGCCAGCAGTTTATTAGCGGGAGGGCCGGGCACGCAGTACTTC
NA,NA,TRBJ1-1,TRBV28,CASFSLGTGLNTEAFF,TGTGCCAGCTTCTCCTTAGGCACAGGATTGAACACTGAAGCTTTCTTT
once,NA,TRBJ2-1,TRBV12-5,CASGGQVNEQFF,TGTGCTAGTGGGGGACAAGTCAATGAGCAGTTCTTC
NA,NA,TRBJ2-3,TRBV10-3,CAIGSTAGSTDTQYF,TGTGCCATCGGCTCAACTGCGGGGAGCACAGATACGCAGTATTTT
few,NA,TRBJ2-4,TRBV4-1,CASSQILGPYRNIQYF,TGCGCCAGCAGCCAGATACTAGGCCCATATCGGAACATTCAGTACTTC
NA,TRBD1,TRBJ2-1,TRBV28,CASNPQGDNEQFF,TGTGCCAGCAATCCACAGGGGGACAATGAGCAGTTCTTC
NA,NA,TRBJ1-3,TRBV9,CASSWGQLTGNTIYF,TGTGCCAGCAGCTGGGGGCAGTTAACTGGAAACACCATATATTTT
NA,NA,TRBJ2-1,TRBV2,CASRNRAGEQFF,TGTGCCAGCAGGAACAGGGCGGGTGAGCAGTTCTTC
NA,NA,TRBJ1-2,TRBV3-1/TRBV3-2,CASSQALAGTLYGYTF,TGTGCCAGCAGCCAAGCTCTAGCAGGAACCCTCTATGGCTACACCTTC
NA,TRBD1,TRBJ2-1,TRBV28,CASTPPVGQGANEQFF,TGTGCCAGCACCCCTCCCGTGGGACAGGGGGCCAATGAGCAGTTCTTC
NA,TRBD1,TRBJ2-7,TRBV19,CASSKKAGQGFEQYF,TGTGCCAGTAGTAAAAAAGCGGGACAGGGTTTCGAGCAGTACTTC